This T cell receptor beta chain was sequenced during a study of blood T cell repertoires in COVID-19. The CDR3 has 14 amino acids. CDR1 is MGHDK, CDR2 SYGVNS, per germline. V was cut by 2 bases and J by 9 bases, with 16 bases left in between. Sequenced by immunoSEQ multiplex PCR; TCRdb stores in-frame clones only, minus some. The sample holds more than 110,000 clones; approximately 83% are singletons and the top ten take roughly 7.3%. V gene TRBV25-1 combines with J gene TRBJ1-1; D might be TRBD1 (5 bases). This sequence was found in a human donor in a cohort sampled during active COVID-19. Sequencing used peripheral blood. The chain's CDR3 is CASSETGFFAKAFF. CDR3 nucleotide sequence: TGTGCCAGCAGTGAAACAGGCTTCTTTGCTAAAGCTTTCTTT.